This T cell receptor (beta chain) came from a study of T cells in Graves' hyperthyroidism and ophthalmopathy. Whole-study results and caveats: Ophthalmopathy was told apart from stable hyperthyroidism by a 13 V-J model. In the blood, most expanded thyroid clonotypes above 0.001 appeared as well.

Patients with uncontrolled infections, other autoimmune diseases, pregnancy or lactation were excluded. Diagnosing involved the use of clinical symptoms, serum thyroxine and TRAb, thyroid ultrasound and orbital computed tomography. What was amplified from RNA transcripts were TCR beta CDR3 regions. The HTBI primer set drove a first-round RT-PCR of the TCR CDR3. TCRdb recomputed calls from the multiplex PCR reads with MiXCR, one row per CDR3 protein. This table holds hundreds of thousands of distinct CDR3 sequences, approximately 42% found once. Regarding this clonotype: Its specificity is not known.

There are 16 residues in the CDR3. The germline V gene has CDR1 SGDLS and CDR2 YYNGEE. The V and J ends lost 0 bases and 2 bases, in that order; junction bases with no gene match: 7. The TCR was taken from an adult man with Graves' disease, either hyperthyroidism or ophthalmopathy (not recorded which). Sequenced: peripheral blood or thyroid tissue (not recorded which). The chain uses TRBV9 and TRBJ2-5, with 7 positions matching TRBD2. As DNA, the CDR3 is TGTGCCAGCAGCGTAGGGGCTAGCGGAAATCAAGAGACCCAGTACTTC. This gives the protein CASSVGASGNQETQYF.